The entry below describes one TCR beta chain. Its antigen is still unknown. The study enrolled ophthalmopathy donors with moderate-to-severe activity, CAS ≥3, NOSPECS ≥4 and duration under 3 months. For repertoire sequencing, the TCR beta CDR3 regions were amplified from RNA transcripts. HTBI primers were employed in first-round RT-PCR, then a second-round multiplex PCR followed. Each CDR3 protein is one row after TCRdb ran MiXCR on the multiplex PCR reads. This sample carries about 500,000 distinct CDR3 sequences, approximately 15% of them seen once, and the ten largest clones take 9.8%. These data are taken from a study of Graves' ophthalmopathy and Graves' hyperthyroidism. Study conclusions and caveats: In blood appeared most of the expanded thyroid clonotypes whose frequency exceeded 0.001. Its predictions of ophthalmopathy progression gave the model 70.59% sensitivity and approximately 72% specificity.

The germline gives CDR1 LGHDT, CDR2 YNNKEL (reference sequence). The CDR3 is 13 amino acids. V was clipped by 1 base and J by 7 bases, with 8 bases between them. This sequence joins TRBV3-1 and TRBJ1-5; D not certain. This clonotype was sampled from a woman in her twenties or thirties with Graves' ophthalmopathy. Sequenced input: blood. CDR3 DNA: TGTGCCAGCAGCCAAGGGGTTGGCCAGCCCCAGCATTTT. Translation gives CASSQGVGQPQHF.